This TCR beta chain was recorded in a study of blood T cell repertoires in COVID-19. Whole-study context: T cells, B-cell-depleted T cells, or PBMCs supplied cDNA or gDNA.

How the authors handled the data: Reference gene primer amplification gave nucleated cell count estimates. TCRdb keeps only in-frame clones here, not all; method: immunoSEQ multiplex PCR. The D gene and trimming were derived from the DNA, and the V and J assignments and clone size from that table. The sample lists roughly 46,000 clones, around 83% occurring once. This clone is medium-sized in the sample. The clonotype originates from a man in his sixties with active COVID-19. The sample comprised peripheral blood.

The CDR3 spells CASRLTLVSHNEQFF. The CDR3 nucleotides are TGCGCCAGCAGGTTAACTCTAGTGTCCCACAATGAGCAGTTCTTC. The chain couples TRBV5-1 to TRBJ2-1; D call uncertain. The V end was cut by 5 bases, the J end by 5 bases, with 17 bases between. The germline V gene has CDR1 SGHRS and CDR2 YFSETQ. The CDR3 has 15 residues.